This T cell receptor beta chain was documented in a study of blood T cell repertoires in COVID-19. Study-level background: COVID-19 samples, acute and convalescent, were from the United States, Italy and Spain. PBMCs, B-cell-depleted T cells, or T cells provided the cDNA or gDNA that made up the material.

Per the study methods: Counts of nucleated cells, estimated from reference gene primer amplification, were obtained. Only in-frame clones appear in the TCRdb table, and some are missing; sequencing was by immunoSEQ multiplex PCR. V and J calls plus clone size are reproduced from that table; the DNA served to infer D and trimming. The table includes 200,000 to 300,000 clones, around 90% detected once. CDR3 length: 13 residues. Germline CDR1 is SGHRS and CDR2 is YFSETQ. Trimming removed 0 bases at V and 7 bases at J, with 10 bases between. Sequencing used peripheral blood. This chain links TRBV5-1 with TRBJ1-1; D is unclear. This sequence originates from a man in his 60s who had recovered from COVID-19. CDR3 sequence reads: CASSLVGVIEAFF. CDR3 nucleotides: TGCGCCAGCAGCTTGGTAGGAGTCATTGAAGCTTTCTTT.